The 14 T cell receptor beta chains given below trace back to one sample, sequenced in a study of blood T cell repertoires in COVID-19. Measured with immunoSEQ multiplex PCR; TCRdb has only the in-frame clones, and not every one. The repertoire consists of hundreds of thousands of clones, with approximately 91% occurring once and the leading ten covering roughly 0.8%. What was sequenced was peripheral blood. These receptors were obtained from a woman aged 25 to 45 with acute or convalescent COVID-19.

With regard to this clone: The sample carries other DNA sequences with the same CDR3. The chain is built from TRBV19 and TRBJ2-5; 8 bases match TRBD2. Trimming cost V 3 bases and J 4 bases; bases outside gene matches: 4. Germline V gives CDR1 LNHDA, CDR2 SQIVND (reference sequence). The CDR3 sequence is 14 residues long. CDR3 bases: TGTGCCAGTAGTATGGGTCTAGCGGGAGAGACCCAGTACTTC. Translated, it gives CASSMGLAGETQYF. The variable domain in full, with the rest retrieved from reference TRBV19 and TRBJ2-5, is DGGITQSPKYLFRKEGQNVTLSCEQNLNHDAMYWYRQDPGQGLRLIYYSQIVNDFQKGDIAEGYSVSREKKESFPLTVTSAQKNPTAFYLCASSMGLAGETQYFGPGTRLLVL.

This clone showed up just once. DNA for the CDR3: TGCAGCGTGGGGACAGGTCAAGTTCTTTATGGCTACACCTTC. Amino acid sequence: CSVGTGQVLYGYTF. The chain links TRBV29-1 to TRBJ1-2; 8 nucleotides match TRBD1. This CDR3 comprises 14 residues. Germline-derived CDR1 and CDR2 are SQVTM and ANQGSEA. V shed 6 bases and J 5 bases; nucleotides not matched to a gene: 11.

The chain is built from TRBV27 and TRBJ2-3, with TRBD2 matching 8 bases. CDR3 length: 14 residues. Germline V lookup: CDR1 MNHEY, CDR2 SMNVEV (reference sequence). The ends lost 5 bases at V and 3 bases at J; junction bases unmatched: 4. The CDR3 spells CASSLGLATDTQYF. In DNA form, the CDR3 reads TGTGCCAGCAGTCTAGGACTAGCAACAGATACGCAGTATTTT.

The rearrangement uses TRBV7-2 and TRBJ2-3, with 11 bases lining up with TRBD2. The CDR3 extends over 16 amino acids. Germline CDR1 reads SGHTA; CDR2 reads FQGNSA. The trim removed 4 bases at V and 8 bases at J, leaving 11 bases unmatched. CDR3 in amino acids: CASSSQWTSGRVTQYF. DNA of the CDR3: TGTGCCAGCAGCTCCCAATGGACTAGCGGGCGCGTTACGCAGTATTTT.

This clone was seen a single time. V and J are TRBV4-3 and TRBJ2-5, with 7 bases identical to TRBD2. This CDR3 has 16 residues. Germline V lookup: CDR1 LGHNA, CDR2 YSLEER. V shed 1 base, J shed 5 bases, and the junction held 10 bases outside the gene matches. The CDR3 DNA reads TGCGCCAGCAGCCAAGTCATCGGCGGGAGCTCGGAGACCCAGTACTTC. Protein sequence: CASSQVIGGSSETQYF.

V is TRBV6-5 and J is TRBJ2-7, with TRBD1 matching 9 bases. The CDR3 is made up of 14 amino acids. With V trimmed by 6 bases and J by 4 bases, 7 bases remained unmatched. CDR1 is MNHEY and CDR2 is SVGAGI in the germline V gene. DNA for the CDR3: TGTGCCAGCAGACCTCCGGGACAGGGTTACGAGCAGTACTTC. Amino acid sequence: CASRPPGQGYEQYF.

The chain employs TRBV29-1 and TRBJ2-6; the D gene is possibly TRBD1 (6 bases). The germline V gene encodes CDR1 SQVTM and CDR2 ANQGSEA. The CDR3 has 18 amino acids. Trimming cost V 1 base and J 0 bases, with 16 bases left between them. CDR3 region: CSVEAGVRGPSGANVLTF. CDR3 nucleotide sequence: TGCAGCGTTGAAGCCGGGGTCAGGGGCCCCTCTGGGGCCAACGTCCTGACTTTC.

V is TRBV13 and J is TRBJ2-3, with 10 bases identical to TRBD1. The junction had 3 bases not matched to a gene; V was cut back by 0 bases and J by 6 bases. Germline CDR1 is PRHDT and CDR2 is FYEKMQ (reference sequence). The CDR3 contains 15 residues. CDR3 loop: CASSLGDRGMDTQYF. CDR3 bases: TGTGCCAGCAGCTTAGGGGACAGGGGGATGGATACGCAGTATTTT.

The chain has TRBV7-9 and TRBJ2-2; D not certain. CDR3 length: 14 residues. Trimming took 6 bases from V and 3 from J, leaving 11 bases between them. Germline CDR1 SEHNR, CDR2 FQNEAQ (reference sequence). CDR3 DNA sequence: TGTGCCAGCAGTTTCGTGTCCCACACCGGGGAGCTGTTTTTT. It translates to CASSFVSHTGELFF.

The chain is built from TRBV5-1 and TRBJ2-7; TRBD2 matches 11 bases. In germline, CDR1 is SGHRS, CDR2 YFSETQ. With 2 bases clipped from V and 3 bases from J, the junction kept 22 bases outside the gene matches. The CDR3 is made up of 21 amino acids. The CDR3 nucleotides are TGCGCCAGCAGCTTAAGTATGGTTGGGGGAACTAGCGGGAGCTCCTTCTACGAGCAGTACTTC. Translated, it gives CASSLSMVGGTSGSSFYEQYF.

This chain links TRBV10-3 with TRBJ1-2, with D possibly matching TRBD1 (6 bases). V was shortened by 5 bases and J by 0 bases, with 10 bases between the two germline ends. The CDR3 consists of 14 residues. Germline loops: CDR1 ENHRY, CDR2 SYGVKD. The CDR3 protein is CAISPDSPNYGYTF. The CDR3 DNA reads TGTGCCATCAGTCCGGACAGCCCTAACTATGGCTACACCTTC.

The CDR3 region is CAWSTDRSYEQYF. Here the CDR3 DNA reads TGTGCCTGGAGCACAGACAGGTCCTACGAGCAGTACTTC. V gene TRBV30 combines with J gene TRBJ2-7; D perhaps matches TRBD1 (6 bases). This CDR3 has 13 residues. Trimming took off 3 bases at V and 1 base at J, with 10 bases between the two ends. Germline CDR1 GTSNPN, CDR2 SVGIG (reference sequence).

This rearrangement joins TRBV29-1 to TRBJ2-5, with D hard to call. Germline lookup yields CDR1 SQVTM and CDR2 ANQGSEA. V lost 4 bases and J 2 bases, leaving 8 bases between the germline ends. This CDR3 comprises 12 residues. CDR3 coding DNA: TGCAGCGTTGGGCTGACACAAGAGACCCAGTACTTC. It encodes CSVGLTQETQYF. Filled out from reference TRBV29-1 and TRBJ2-5, the complete variable domain reads SAVISQKPSRDICQRGTSLTIQCQVDSQVTMMFWYRQQPGQSLTLIATANQGSEATYESGFVIDKFPISRPNLTFSTLTVSNMSPEDSSIYLCSVGLTQETQYFGPGTRLLVL.

This rearrangement joins TRBV19 to TRBJ2-1; TRBD2 matches at 9 bases. The CDR3 is 17 residues long. The junction had 6 bases not matched to a gene; V was cut back by 3 bases and J by 0 bases. Per germline, CDR1 LNHDA and CDR2 SQIVND (reference sequence). DNA of the CDR3: TGTGCCAGTAGTATGTCGACTAGCGGAAGCTCCTACAATGAGCAGTTCTTC. It codes for CASSMSTSGSSYNEQFF.